The 22 T cell receptor beta chains below come from one sample, sequenced in a study of tissue T cells after allogeneic stem cell transplantation. TCRdb's table, derived via immunoSEQ multiplex PCR, lists solely in-frame clones and lacks some. The sample shows around 2,000 clones, roughly 45% of them seen only once. Time point specified: mouse harvest day 14 after allogeneic transplant. Each mouse received 10^7 T-cell-depleted marrow cells plus 10^6 splenic CD5+ T cells by tail vein. The sequenced sample consisted of gut tissue. The receptors derive from a female BALB/c mouse given C57BL/6 T cells with graft-versus-host disease after an allogeneic hematopoietic cell transplant.

As regards this clone: Each gene name is a mouse one. The read ends 1 residue shy of where the CDR3 ends; the end is completed using the germline J gene. V usage is TRBV26 and J usage is TRBJ2-7; 11 bases are a match to TRBD2. The CDR3 is 15 amino acids. Germline V gene lookup returns CDR1 KGHPV and CDR2 FQNQEV (reference sequence). Trimming at V came to 8 bases and at J to 5 bases, leaving 11 bases not matched to a gene. CDR3 DNA, as far as it was read: TGTGCCAGCTCGCCGGACTGGGGGGCTTCCAATGAACAGTAC. Amino acid sequence: CASSPDWGASNEQY. The complete CDR3 sequence is CASSPDWGASNEQYF.

Judged by abundance, this clone is medium-sized. Any gene name here is a mouse gene name. The missing CDR3 end, 1 residue past where the read stops, is filled in from the germline J gene. The genes are TRBV26 and TRBJ2-3, with a tentative D call TRBD2 (5 bases). The CDR3 runs to 15 residues. The V end lost 4 bases, the J end lost 0 bases, and 11 bases lay between the germline ends. Germline values: CDR1 KGHPV, CDR2 FQNQEV (reference sequence). The CDR3: CASSPVGSSAETLYF. Partial CDR3 DNA: TGTGCCAGCAGTCCCGTGGGGTCTAGTGCAGAAACGCTGTAT.

This clone was detected a few times. Gene names are mouse gene names. The read terminates 1 residue ahead of where the CDR3 ends, so the germline J gene completes it. The chain employs TRBV13-2 and TRBJ2-7; 9 nucleotides align to TRBD2. This CDR3 has 15 residues. Germline CDR1 is NNHNN and CDR2 is SYGAGS (reference sequence). With V trimmed by 5 bases and J by 0 bases, 6 bases remained unmatched. The sequenced CDR3 bases are TGTGCCAGCGGCGTCGACTGGGGGAGCTCCTATGAACAGTAC. As protein: CASGVDWGSSYEQY. The whole CDR3 sequence reads CASGVDWGSSYEQYF.

As to this clone: The genes are named according to mouse. The read halts 1 residue ahead of the CDR3 end, with the missing end drawn from the germline J gene. The gene calls are TRBV3 and TRBJ1-4; 8 bases are a match to TRBD1. Trimming removed 4 bases from V and 3 bases from J; junction bases left unmatched: 4. This CDR3 has 15 residues. Germline-derived CDR1 and CDR2 are SNHLY and FYNGKV (reference sequence). The CDR3 spells CASSSHRGANERLFF. CDR3 bases read: TGTGCCAGCAGCTCTCACAGGGGGGCCAACGAAAGATTATTT.

Comment on this clone: The gene names here belong to mouse. Coverage ceases 1 residue before the CDR3 finishes, and the germline J gene fills in the end. V gene TRBV5 combines with J gene TRBJ1-3, with D perhaps TRBD1 (5 bases). Trimming stripped 4 bases from V and 0 bases from J, with 13 bases between. Per germline, CDR1 LGHNA and CDR2 YNLKQL (reference sequence). The CDR3 runs to 16 residues. Incomplete CDR3 DNA: TGTGCCAGCAGCCCTCAGGGCCCCTCTTCTGGAAATACGCTCTAT. It encodes CASSPQGPSSGNTLY. The full CDR3 sequence reads CASSPQGPSSGNTLYF.

On this clone: One end of the junction is discordant with germline, which a read error may explain. Mouse gene names and germline throughout. The sequenced part of the CDR3 DNA is TGCGCCTGGAGTCTAAGGGTTCCTGCTGAGCAGTTC. Residues: CAWSLRVPAEQF. The entire CDR3 sequence reads CAWSLRVPAEQFF. The chain joins TRBV31 to TRBJ2-1; D is uncertain. The sequence runs out 1 residue before the end of the CDR3; the remainder is reconstructed from the germline J gene. Germline assignment: CDR1 GKSSPN and CDR2 SITVG. This CDR3 is built from 13 residues.

As for this clone: The listed genes are named as in mouse. From the germline J gene comes the end of the CDR3, since the read stops 1 residue before it. The chain is built from TRBV15 and TRBJ2-7; D perhaps matches TRBD2 (6 bases). The germline V gene encodes CDR1 SGHND and CDR2 FRSKSL. V lost 3 bases and J 0 bases, leaving 12 bases between the germline ends. CDR3 size: 15 residues. CDR3 amino acids: CASSFDWRSSYEQYF. CDR3 DNA, as far as it was read: TGTGCCAGCAGTTTCGACTGGAGGAGCTCCTATGAACAGTAC.

Turning to this clone: All gene names here are mouse names. Read coverage stops 1 residue before the CDR3 terminus; the germline J gene supplies the remainder. This chain links TRBV23 with TRBJ2-4; the table's D call of TRBD2 was not tested on the DNA. The CDR3 contains 16 residues. Per the germline V gene, CDR1 is KGHTA and CDR2 is FQNQQP. CDR3 DNA, as far as it was read: TGCTCCAGCGCCGGGACTGGGGGAGGGGGTCAAAACACCTTGTAC. Translated: CSSAGTGGGGQNTLY. The whole CDR3 is CSSAGTGGGGQNTLYF.

A word on this clone: The gene names given are mouse names. The CDR3 is cut off 1 residue early in the read; its end comes from the germline J gene. V gene TRBV4 combines with J gene TRBJ2-4; D call uncertain. Trimming removed 4 bases from V and 1 base from J, with 9 bases in between. CDR1 LGHDT and CDR2 YNNKQL come from the germline V gene (reference sequence). CDR3 length: 14 residues. CDR3 bases read: TGTGCCAGCAGCTGGAGAGATGGTCAAAACACCTTGTAC. Its translation: CASSWRDGQNTLY. The full-length CDR3 reads as CASSWRDGQNTLYF.

A remark on this clone: Germline and genes: mouse. The read gets to within 1 residue of the CDR3 end, and the germline J gene fills in the rest. The chain has TRBV26 and TRBJ2-7; 9 nucleotides line up with TRBD1. The CDR3 totals 12 residues. Germline values: CDR1 KGHPV, CDR2 FQNQEV (reference sequence). V lost 6 bases and J lost 5; bases outside the gene matches: 2. CDR3 DNA, as far as it was read: TGTGCCAGCAGCCGGGACAGGGATGAACAGTAC. It specifies CASSRDRDEQY. In full, the CDR3 is CASSRDRDEQYF. Together with reference TRBV26 and TRBJ2-7, the CDR3 gives the full variable domain: NSKVIQTPRYLVKGQGQKAKMRCIPEKGHPVVFWYQQNKNNEFKFLINFQNQEVLQQIDMTEKRFSAECPSNSPCSLEIQSSEAGDSALYLCASSRDRDEQYFGPGTRLTVL.

Worth noting for this clone: Any gene name here is a mouse gene name. The read comes to an end 1 residue before the CDR3 does, leaving the germline J gene to fill in the end. V gene TRBV26 combines with J gene TRBJ1-6, with D possibly being TRBD1 (6 bases). TRBJ1-6 is annotated as an ORF whose role is uncertain. V dropped 3 bases and J dropped 8 bases, with 8 bases sitting between them. CDR1 is KGHPV and CDR2 is FQNQEV in the germline V gene (reference sequence). The CDR3 length is 13 residues. The DNA read from the CDR3 is TGTGCCAGCAGTCTCTACAGGGATTCGCCCCTCTAC. It yields the protein CASSLYRDSPLY. From start to end, the CDR3 is CASSLYRDSPLYF.

Turning to this clone: Any gene name here is a mouse gene name. The CDR3 goes on 1 residue after the read ends, and that part is filled in from the germline J gene. The chain combines TRBV26 with TRBJ1-5; D ambiguous. This CDR3 region has 16 residues. V lost 2 bases, J lost 0 bases, and 11 bases lay in between. The germline CDR1 and CDR2 sequences are KGHPV and FQNQEV (reference sequence). The sequenced part of the CDR3 DNA is TGTGCCAGCAGTCTGCAGAGATCTTATAACAACCAGGCTCCGCTT. Encoded protein: CASSLQRSYNNQAPL. The entire CDR3 is CASSLQRSYNNQAPLF.

Worth noting for this clone: The gene symbols are mouse symbols. From the germline J gene comes the end of the CDR3, since the read stops 1 residue before it. This chain connects TRBV3 to TRBJ2-1; D may be TRBD1 (5 bases). Germline CDR1 is SNHLY and CDR2 is FYNGKV (reference sequence). The CDR3 loop spans 14 amino acids. Trimming took 2 bases from V and 4 from J, leaving 9 bases between them. The part of the CDR3 DNA that was read is TGTGCCAGCAGCTTAACGGACAAATATGCTGAGCAGTTC. Protein product: CASSLTDKYAEQF. The full CDR3 protein reads CASSLTDKYAEQFF. Using reference TRBV3 and TRBJ2-1 for the parts outside the CDR3, the full variable domain is GPKVLQIPSHQIIDMGQMVTLNCDPVSNHLYFYWYKQILGQQMEFLVNFYNGKVMEKSKLFKDQFSVERPDGSYFTLKIQPTALEDSAVYFCASSLTDKYAEQFFGPGTRLTVL.

This clone was counted between two and nine times. Gene names follow the mouse nomenclature. The read terminates 1 residue before the CDR3 end, so the remaining end is supplied by the germline J gene. The rearrangement uses TRBV26 and TRBJ1-6; the match to TRBD1 covers 9 bases. TRBJ1-6 has ORF status, its function being uncertain. Germline CDR1 is KGHPV and CDR2 is FQNQEV (reference sequence). The J segment lost 7 bases and the V segment lost 4 bases, leaving 8 bases of the junction unmatched. The CDR3 covers 16 residues. The CDR3 region is CASSPSGTGRNSPLYF. The CDR3 DNA, read in part, is TGTGCCAGCAGTCCGTCCGGGACAGGGAGGAATTCGCCCCTCTAC.

Notes on this clone: The genes are named according to mouse. From the germline J gene comes the end of the CDR3, since the read stops 1 residue before it. The chain links TRBV5 to TRBJ2-4, with a possible D match to TRBD2 (6 bases). V was shortened by 2 bases and J by 2 bases, with 8 bases between the two germline ends. From germline, CDR1 is LGHNA and CDR2 YNLKQL (reference sequence). The CDR3 totals 14 residues. Partial CDR3 DNA: TGTGCCAGCAGCCAAAACTGGGTTCAAAACACCTTGTAC. Protein product: CASSQNWVQNTLY. The complete CDR3 reads CASSQNWVQNTLYF.

This clone showed up just a few times. Gene names are the mouse ones. The read halts 1 residue ahead of the CDR3 end, with the missing end drawn from the germline J gene. The rearrangement joins TRBV26 to TRBJ1-1; TRBD1 is a possible D gene (6 bases). Germline CDR1 is KGHPV and CDR2 is FQNQEV (reference sequence). The V end lost 3 bases, the J end lost 0 bases, and 8 bases lay between the germline ends. There are 14 residues in the CDR3. The covered CDR3 bases are TGTGCCAGCAGTCTAGAGGGGGCAAACACAGAAGTCTTC. Translating gives CASSLEGANTEVF. The full CDR3 protein reads CASSLEGANTEVFF.

In the case of this clone: The genes and germline here are from mouse. Read data end 1 residue before the CDR3 end; the end is taken from the germline J gene. The rearrangement uses TRBV3 and TRBJ2-3, with 7 positions matching TRBD1. The ends lost 5 bases at V and 2 bases at J; junction bases unmatched: 7. This CDR3 comprises 15 residues. CDR1 is SNHLY, CDR2 FYNGKV, per germline (reference sequence). CDR3: CASSPRQGAAETLYF. The sequenced CDR3 bases are TGTGCCAGCAGCCCCCGACAGGGCGCTGCAGAAACGCTGTAT.

This clone is large within its sample. Here the gene names and germline are mouse. Sequencing ends 1 residue short of the CDR3 end; the germline J gene provides the rest. V is TRBV3 and J is TRBJ1-3; TRBD1 matches 9 bases. The CDR3 is 16 residues long. The ends lost 4 bases at V and 0 bases at J; junction bases unmatched: 4. Germline assignment: CDR1 SNHLY and CDR2 FYNGKV (reference sequence). Here the CDR3 reads CASSWGQGNSGNTLYF. CDR3 DNA, as far as it was read: TGTGCCAGCAGCTGGGGACAGGGAAATTCTGGAAATACGCTCTAT.

This clone occurred once. Genes and germline come from the mouse. The read ends 1 residue before the CDR3 terminus; that terminus is restored from the germline J gene. The chain uses TRBV12-1 and TRBJ2-3, with 9 bases matching TRBD2. V lost 2 bases to trimming and J lost 3 bases; unmatched junction nucleotides: 5. From germline, CDR1 is SGHSN and CDR2 HYEKVE. This CDR3 is 15 amino acids long. CDR3 region: CASSPDWGRAETLYF. Partial CDR3 DNA: TGTGCCAGCTCTCCGGACTGGGGAAGGGCAGAAACGCTGTAT.

About this clone: The listed genes are named as in mouse. The CDR3 extends 1 residue past the end of the read, so its final part is completed from the germline J gene. The chain is built from TRBV3 and TRBJ2-3; 12 positions match TRBD2. J gave up 0 bases and V 5 bases, and 6 bases lay outside the gene matches. This CDR3 spans 17 amino acids. Germline values: CDR1 SNHLY, CDR2 FYNGKV (reference sequence). This CDR3 reads CASSLGLGGTSAETLYF. CDR3 DNA (partial): TGTGCCAGCAGCCTCGGACTGGGGGGGACTAGTGCAGAAACGCTGTAT.

On this clone: Genes and germline are mouse. The CDR3 end is not reached by the read, which stops 1 residue before it; the germline J gene fills it in. The V call is TRBV3, the J call TRBJ2-2; 8 nucleotides match TRBD1. This CDR3 comprises 14 residues. Germline V lookup: CDR1 SNHLY, CDR2 FYNGKV (reference sequence). The V segment lost 5 bases and the J segment 4 bases; nucleotides outside the gene matches: 3. CDR3 DNA (partial): TGTGCCAGCAGCCAGGGGGCAGGCACCGGGCAGCTCTAC. Its protein product is CASSQGAGTGQLY. The full CDR3 reads CASSQGAGTGQLYF.

Worth noting for this clone: Here the gene names and germline are mouse. The CDR3 end lies 1 residue beyond the end of the read and is filled in from the germline J gene. V is TRBV26 and J is TRBJ1-1; D is ambiguous. The CDR3 sequence is 12 residues long. Germline CDR1 KGHPV, CDR2 FQNQEV (reference sequence). Trimming left V 3 bases short and J 1 base short, with 3 bases between. The CDR3 bases that were read are TGTGCCAGCAGTCTCAAAAACACAGAAGTCTTC. It translates to CASSLKNTEVF. The full CDR3 reads CASSLKNTEVFF.